A selection of T cell receptor beta chains follows, all from one sample in a study of cytotoxic CD8 clonotypes in ibrutinib-treated CLL. Repertoires were generated with immunoSEQ multiplex PCR, while TCRdb's copy carries only in-frame clones and drops some. The sample lists 76,000 or so clones; over 80% were seen once. Source: PBMCs, taken after 24 months of ibrutinib treatment. Source of these receptors: a human donor with chronic lymphocytic leukemia. Both conserved end residues are part of each CDR3. A D gene is named only where the DNA matches it firmly. Size values are once, few and many counts, or a class for expanded clones, and some rows have none.

CDR3 protein	CDR3 DNA	D gene	clone size	V gene	J gene
CASSLPGNSNQPQHF	TGTGCCAGCTCTCTCCCGGGTAACAGCAATCAGCCCCAGCATTTT	.	.	TRBV6-1	TRBJ1-5
CASSSTIERKNIQYF	TGTGCCAGCAGCTCGACGATCGAGCGGAAAAACATTCAGTACTTC	.	.	TRBV7-2	TRBJ2-4
CASSPPVGGTYEQYF	TGTGCCAGCAGCCCACCGGTCGGGGGGACCTACGAGCAGTACTTC	TRBD2	.	TRBV13	TRBJ2-7
CSVERYGFYNEQFF	TGCAGCGTTGAGCGGTATGGCTTCTACAATGAGCAGTTCTTC	.	.	TRBV29-1	TRBJ2-1
CASSEDLFYQPQHF	TGTGCCAGCAGTGAAGACCTTTTCTATCAGCCCCAGCATTTT	.	few	TRBV2	TRBJ1-5
CASSPGTAYGYTF	TGTGCCAGCTCACCAGGGACAGCCTATGGCTACACCTTC	TRBD1	.	TRBV18	TRBJ1-2
CASRAQSNTGELFF	TGTGCCAGCAGAGCACAGTCGAACACCGGGGAGCTGTTTTTT	.	.	TRBV7-3	TRBJ2-2
CASSLGTPGEQYF	TGTGCCAGCAGTTTGGGGACTCCGGGCGAGCAGTACTTC	.	once	TRBV28	TRBJ2-7
CASSLAQWNSEQYF	TGTGCCAGCAGCTTGGCTCAGTGGAACAGCGAGCAGTACTTC	.	.	TRBV5-8	TRBJ2-7
CASSSGTGQEETQYF	TGTGCCAGCAGCTCCGGGACAGGACAGGAAGAGACCCAGTACTTC	TRBD1	.	TRBV9	TRBJ2-5
CASSEGGPLGTQYF	TGCGCCAGCAGTGAGGGAGGACCGCTGGGCACGCAGTATTTT	.	once	TRBV10-1	TRBJ2-3
CASARGYNEQFF	TGTGCCAGCGCCCGCGGCTACAATGAGCAGTTCTTC	.	.	TRBV6-6	TRBJ2-1
CASSLTGEYQETQYF	TGTGCCAGCAGCCTGACAGGGGAGTACCAAGAGACCCAGTACTTC	TRBD1	.	TRBV7-6	TRBJ2-5
CASSPPSGAGPAWGYTF	TGTGCCAGCAGCCCCCCTTCCGGGGCAGGACCTGCCTGGGGCTACACCTTC	.	.	TRBV7-2	TRBJ1-2
CASSEFGEQYF	TGTGCCAGCAGTGAATTTGGCGAGCAGTACTTC	.	.	TRBV6-1	TRBJ2-7
CASSARGQGSGEQYF	TGTGCCAGCAGTGCTAGGGGACAGGGCTCGGGCGAGCAGTACTTC	TRBD1	.	TRBV6-1	TRBJ2-7
CASSLRGRTEAFF	TGTGCCAGCAGCTTAAGGGGGCGCACTGAAGCTTTCTTT	TRBD1	.	TRBV7-2	TRBJ1-1
CASSLSTPSSGNTIYF	TGTGCCAGCAGTTTATCAACACCGAGCTCTGGAAACACCATATATTTT	.	.	TRBV28	TRBJ1-3
CASSVGRGVNYGYTF	TGTGCCAGCAGCGTAGGAAGGGGGGTAAACTATGGCTACACCTTC	.	.	TRBV9	TRBJ1-2
CASSLEVGVWAEAFF	TGCGCCAGCAGCTTGGAGGTGGGGGTGTGGGCTGAAGCTTTCTTT	.	.	TRBV5-1	TRBJ1-1
CASSEVLRGFRSGQYF	TGTGCCAGCAGTGAAGTCTTAAGGGGTTTTCGAAGCGGGCAGTACTTC	.	.	TRBV6-1	TRBJ2-7
CAWNPTPWLGQGAAGELFF	TGTGCCTGGAATCCGACCCCCTGGTTGGGACAGGGAGCGGCCGGGGAGCTGTTTTTT	TRBD1	.	TRBV30	TRBJ2-2
CASSKVASYEQYF	TGTGCCAGCAGCAAAGTGGCATCCTACGAGCAGTACTTC	.	.	TRBV21-1	TRBJ2-7
CASSLERGYNEQFF	TGTGCCAGCAGCTTGGAGCGGGGGTACAATGAGCAGTTCTTC	TRBD2	.	TRBV11-3	TRBJ2-1
CASSPDRGFGYTF	TGTGCCAGCAGCCCAGACAGGGGTTTCGGCTACACCTTC	TRBD1	.	TRBV5-6	TRBJ1-2
CASSTSGPRSSNTGELFF	TGTGCCAGTAGTACTAGCGGCCCCAGATCTTCGAACACCGGGGAGCTGTTTTTT	TRBD2	.	TRBV19	TRBJ2-2
CASGLAGINEQFF	TGTGCCAGCGGGTTGGCAGGGATCAATGAGCAGTTCTTC	.	.	TRBV28	TRBJ2-1
CAWSTDFWGSAYEQFF	TGTGCCTGGAGTACCGACTTCTGGGGTTCGGCATATGAGCAGTTCTTC	.	.	TRBV30	TRBJ2-1
CASSQETGSSYNEQFF	TGCGCCAGCAGCCAAGAAACCGGGAGCTCCTACAATGAGCAGTTCTTC	.	.	TRBV4-1	TRBJ2-1